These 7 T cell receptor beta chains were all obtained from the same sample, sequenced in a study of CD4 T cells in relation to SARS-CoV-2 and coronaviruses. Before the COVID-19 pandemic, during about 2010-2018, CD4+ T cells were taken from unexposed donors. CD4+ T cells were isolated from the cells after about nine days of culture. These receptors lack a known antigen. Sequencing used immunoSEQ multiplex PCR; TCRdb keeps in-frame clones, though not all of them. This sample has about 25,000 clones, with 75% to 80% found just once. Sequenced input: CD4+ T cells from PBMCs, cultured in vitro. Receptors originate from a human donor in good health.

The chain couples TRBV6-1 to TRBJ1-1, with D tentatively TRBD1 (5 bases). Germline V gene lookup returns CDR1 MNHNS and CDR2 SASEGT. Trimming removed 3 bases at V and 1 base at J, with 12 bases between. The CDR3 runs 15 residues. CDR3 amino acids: CASSDVGQGNTEAFF. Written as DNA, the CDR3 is TGTGCCAGCAGTGACGTTGGGCAGGGGAACACTGAAGCTTTCTTT.

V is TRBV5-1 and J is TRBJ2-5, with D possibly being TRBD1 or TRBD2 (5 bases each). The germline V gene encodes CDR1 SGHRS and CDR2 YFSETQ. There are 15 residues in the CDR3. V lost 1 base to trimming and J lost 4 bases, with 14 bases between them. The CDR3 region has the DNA TGCGCCAGCAGCTTGCGTCCGCAGGGACGAGAGACCCAGTACTTC. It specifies CASSLRPQGRETQYF. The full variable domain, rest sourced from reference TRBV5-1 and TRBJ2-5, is KAGVTQTPRYLIKTRGQQVTLSCSPISGHRSVSWYQQTPGQGLQFLFEYFSETQRNKGNFPGRFSGRQFSNSRSEMNVSTLELGDSALYLCASSLRPQGRETQYFGPGTRLLVL.

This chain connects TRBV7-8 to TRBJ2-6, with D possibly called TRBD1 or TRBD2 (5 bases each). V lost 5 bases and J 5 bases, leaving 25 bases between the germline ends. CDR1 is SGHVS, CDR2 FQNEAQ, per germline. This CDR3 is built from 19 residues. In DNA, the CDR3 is TGTGCCAGCAGCAGAAGACGTGGACACCGGGAAGGGAGGGCCAACGTCCTGACTTTC. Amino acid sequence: CASSRRRGHREGRANVLTF.

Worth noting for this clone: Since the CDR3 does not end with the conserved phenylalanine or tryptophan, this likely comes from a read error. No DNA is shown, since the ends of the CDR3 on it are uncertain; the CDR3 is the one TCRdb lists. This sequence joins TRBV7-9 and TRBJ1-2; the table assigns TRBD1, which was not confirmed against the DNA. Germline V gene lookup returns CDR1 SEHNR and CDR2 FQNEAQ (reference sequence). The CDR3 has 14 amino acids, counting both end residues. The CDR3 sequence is CASSWDRGLIPPVV.

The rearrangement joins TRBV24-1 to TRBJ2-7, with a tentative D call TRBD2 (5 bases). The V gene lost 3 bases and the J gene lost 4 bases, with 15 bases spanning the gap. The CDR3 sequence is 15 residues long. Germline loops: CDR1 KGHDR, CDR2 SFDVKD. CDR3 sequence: CATSDRGSRIYEQYF. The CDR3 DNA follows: TGTGCCACCAGTGATCGGGGTAGCAGGATTTACGAGCAGTACTTC.

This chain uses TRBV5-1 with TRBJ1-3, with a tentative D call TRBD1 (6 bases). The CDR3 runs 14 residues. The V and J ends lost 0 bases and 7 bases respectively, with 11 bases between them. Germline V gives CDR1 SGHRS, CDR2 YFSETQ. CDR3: CASSLDGGWNTIYF. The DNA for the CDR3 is TGCGCCAGCAGCTTGGACGGGGGCTGGAACACCATATATTTT.

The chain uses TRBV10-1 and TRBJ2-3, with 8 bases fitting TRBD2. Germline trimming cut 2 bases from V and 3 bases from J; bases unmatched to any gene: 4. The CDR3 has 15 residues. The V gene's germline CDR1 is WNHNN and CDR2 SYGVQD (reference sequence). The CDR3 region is CASSEMVAGTDTQYF. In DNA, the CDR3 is TGCGCCAGCAGTGAGATGGTAGCGGGAACAGATACGCAGTATTTT.